This T cell receptor beta chain was captured in a study of monozygotic twins with inflammatory bowel disease. Making each TCR library took around 3.5 ug of total RNA. With around 16 and 10 cycles respectively, two nested PCRs were carried out on TCRalpha and TCRbeta cDNA. Following a re-call of the 5' RACE reads, TCRdb has one entry per CDR3 protein and lacks DNA. The sample table includes about 380,000 distinct CDR3 sequences. CDR1 and CDR2 from the germline V gene are SGHAT and FQNNGV. This CDR3 spans 17 amino acids. V usage is TRBV11-2 and J usage is TRBJ1-1. Input material: blood. The sequence derives from a human donor with ulcerative colitis or Crohn's disease, or a healthy co-twin of an affected twin (not recorded which). CDR3 protein: CASSLGLPTGMNTEAFF. Full variable domain (outside the CDR3, taken from reference TRBV11-2 and TRBJ1-1): EAGVAQSPRYKIIEKRQSVAFWCNPISGHATLYWYQQILGQGPKLLIQFQNNGVVDDSQLPKDRFSAERLKGVDSTLKIQPAKLEDSAVYLCASSLGLPTGMNTEAFFGQGTRLTVV.